This T cell receptor (beta chain) was recorded in a study of neurological immune-mediated disorders (dated by TCRdb to between 2018 and 2021). Context from the whole study: Among the roughly 35 multiple sclerosis patients, relapsing-remitting MS accounted for around 30 and secondary progressive MS accounted for 3. Using UMI-based sequencing, the study compared peripheral blood TCR-beta repertoires from patients with HTLV-I-associated myelopathy (HAM/TSP), patients with multiple sclerosis, and healthy controls. Alongside PBMC samples, the set of fewer than 110 TCR-beta libraries contained longitudinal samples, technical triplicates, and paired CD4+ and CD8+ T-cell subsets that had been sorted. Longitudinal HAM/TSP and healthy donors had 3 time-points each (roughly 3-40 month intervals). Of the 70 or so subjects in the cohort, about 14 were HAM/TSP patients, about 35 were multiple sclerosis patients, and some 20 were healthy controls. The investigation overall reported the following: Phylogenetic analysis grouped repertoires from 18 of 34 MS patients into a cluster of related CDR3 sequences, suggesting a possible repertoire-level signature. No association of the MS cluster with clinical or MRI features was observed, and the need for larger cohorts was stated by the authors. The highest TCR clonal expansion was observed in HAM/TSP patients, whereas the lowest was observed in MS patients, even when compared with healthy controls. No identical CDR3 amino acid sequences were found to be shared among expanded clones across subjects, suggesting that TCR-beta repertoires were private in all groups.

The CDR3 goes from the cysteine to the phenylalanine over 15 residues. Only the CDR3 part of the read is kept: 45 bases, read in frame from the first base. Ends trimmed: V by 4 bases, J by 1 base; bases unmatched to a gene: 6. To synthesize cDNA, template-switch 5'RACE was performed with a primer carrying a 10-nucleotide random unique molecular identifier so that each TCR transcript was tagged. Every sequencing run yielded over 190 million TCR-beta sequences covering 15-18 subjects. The RNeasy kit was used to extract total RNA. Using the KAPA Real-time Library Amplification kit, TCR-beta VDJ regions were amplified with primers for the TCR constant region and the 5'RACE anchor. Sample indexes and Illumina adaptors were added in a first PCR, after which library yield was increased in a second PCR. After Ampure bead purification, the TCR product of roughly 650 bp was size-selected on a 2% E-gel SizeSelection system. Before pooling, libraries had their quality checked on a Bioanalyzer, their concentration measured with Qubit, and their quantity determined with the Kapa Library Quantification kit. An Illumina HiSeq 2500 sequenced the libraries paired-end 2 x 150 bp. To increase sequence diversity, about 24-32% phiX was spiked into each library pool. The authors' pipeline ran thus. The UMI-based MiGEC pipeline processed quality-filtered reads and removed over 80% of raw TCR sequences during error correction. IMGT germline references were used for alignment of VDJ genes, and clonotypes were defined by a unique CDR3 amino acid sequence together with V-J genes. VDJtools evaluated clonal expansion, Shannon diversity and CDR3 relatedness (CalcPairwiseDistances, ClusterSamples); CLCbio workbench built phylogenetic trees. A clone was classed as expanded if it had 8 or more unique UMIs, a cutoff based on coefficient-of-variation modelling across technical triplicates. TCRdb ran its own pipeline on the public reads, namely fastp trimming at Q25 and MiXCR clone calling, and kept in-frame beta chains. Rows with one shared CDR3 protein collapse into an entry with the most common genes and DNA. The V and J calls shown here were made by TCRdb, not taken from the authors' results. The sample has approximately 89,000 distinct CDR3 sequences on record, around 4.5% of them singletons. Jointly, the top ten make up 5.7% of the sample.

This clonotype was seen repeatedly, ten times or more. There is no known antigen for this receptor. Base qualities are missing; no much larger clone stands one base away. According to the study, the label for this sample's time point signals: longitudinal time-point 3. Libraries from unsorted PBMCs were made from 2 million PBMCs kept in RNAlater at -80 degrees C until RNA extraction. The multiple sclerosis patients were enrolled in a US clinical protocol that used magnetic resonance imaging to evaluate disease progression. PBMCs were separated from peripheral blood using Ficoll-Hypaque density gradient centrifugation and then cryopreserved in liquid nitrogen.

The clonotype originates from an older woman with multiple sclerosis. Sequencing was done on a sample of PBMCs. The chain is encoded by TRBV12-3 or TRBV12-4 joined to TRBJ1-1; 7 bases in the middle match TRBD1. The CDR3 protein: CASSSRTGENTEAFF. The DNA is TGTGCCAGCAGTTCACGGACAGGAGAGAACACTGAAGCTTTCTTT.